This entry lists 21 T cell receptor beta chains sequenced from one sample in a study of blood T cell repertoires in COVID-19. Sequencing used immunoSEQ multiplex PCR; TCRdb keeps in-frame clones, though not all of them. The sample contains tens of thousands of clones, roughly nine tenths of which appear only once. What was sequenced was peripheral blood. The source of these receptors is a woman between 45 and 60 years old with active or convalescent COVID-19.

The V call is TRBV5-4, the J call TRBJ2-7; D is possibly TRBD2 (5 bases). V lost 4 bases, J lost 5 bases, and 13 bases lay in between. Germline values: CDR1 SGHNT, CDR2 YYREEE (reference sequence). CDR3 size: 13 residues. Written as DNA, the CDR3 is TGTGCCAGCAGCCGCCCTACTAGTAACGAGCAGTACTTC. Translating gives CASSRPTSNEQYF. Together with reference TRBV5-4 and TRBJ2-7, the CDR3 gives the full variable domain: ETGVTQSPTHLIKTRGQQVTLRCSSQSGHNTVSWYQQALGQGPQFIFQYYREEENGRGNFPPRFSGLQFPNYSSELNVNALELDDSALYLCASSRPTSNEQYFGPGTRLTVT.

This chain joins TRBV6-1 and TRBJ1-3; 8 nucleotides agree with TRBD1. Trimming took 4 bases from V and 0 from J; bases not matched to a gene: 8. The CDR3 loop spans 17 amino acids. The germline gives CDR1 MNHNS, CDR2 SASEGT. For the CDR3, the DNA is TGTGCCAGCAGTGGTCGGACAGGGTTGAGCTCTGGAAACACCATATATTTT. It is translated as CASSGRTGLSSGNTIYF.

The chain couples TRBV5-1 to TRBJ2-3; a possible D gene is TRBD2 (6 bases). Germline CDR1 is SGHRS and CDR2 is YFSETQ. The CDR3 totals 14 residues. V was cut by 5 bases and J by 0 bases, with 10 bases left in between. CDR3 protein: CASSPGTSTDTQYF. The CDR3 DNA reads as TGCGCCAGCAGTCCCGGGACTAGCACAGATACGCAGTATTTT.

The chain couples TRBV7-8 to TRBJ2-7; 10 bases are a match to TRBD1. This CDR3 region has 17 residues. V was pared by 1 base and J by 2 bases, with 8 bases of the junction left unmatched. Germline CDR1 SGHVS, CDR2 FQNEAQ. DNA of the CDR3: TGTGCCAGCAGCTTAGGGGACAGGGGTCCTAAGGCCTACGAGCAGTACTTC. Residues: CASSLGDRGPKAYEQYF.

This rearrangement joins TRBV19 to TRBJ1-5; no clear D gene. Germline CDR1 is LNHDA and CDR2 is SQIVND (reference sequence). The V and J ends lost 2 bases and 9 bases respectively, with 8 bases between them. The CDR3 loop spans 12 amino acids. CDR3 region: CASSISGGPQHF. The DNA of the CDR3 is TGTGCCAGTAGTATAAGCGGCGGGCCCCAGCATTTT.

V and J are TRBV6-2 or TRBV6-3 and TRBJ1-2; 7 bases are shared with TRBD1. Per germline, CDR1 MNHEY and CDR2 SVGEGT. The CDR3 totals 13 residues. V dropped 6 bases and J dropped 7; count of bases not matched to a gene: 8. CDR3 sequence: CASSPNRGSGYTF. In DNA form, the CDR3 reads TGTGCCAGCAGCCCCAACAGGGGAAGTGGCTACACCTTC.

This chain links TRBV6-5 with TRBJ1-1; D is undetermined. The V end lost 1 base, the J end lost 0 bases, and 6 bases lay between the germline ends. Per the germline V gene, CDR1 is MNHEY and CDR2 is SVGAGI. The CDR3 consists of 14 residues. CDR3 sequence reads: CASSYLSMNTEAFF. The CDR3 DNA reads TGTGCCAGCAGTTACTTGAGCATGAACACTGAAGCTTTCTTT.

This chain links TRBV7-2 with TRBJ1-1; 9 nucleotides match TRBD1. Germline CDR1 reads SGHTA; CDR2 reads FQGNSA. After removal of 6 bases from V and 4 bases from J, the junction contained 9 bases not matched to a gene. This CDR3 is built from 15 residues. The CDR3 region has the DNA TGTGCCAGCAGTAGACAACAGGGGGCGTTCACTGAAGCTTTCTTT. Translation: CASSRQQGAFTEAFF.

This clone occurred once. This chain connects TRBV18 to TRBJ1-1; 8 nucleotides match TRBD1. CDR3 length: 14 residues. Trimming removed 2 bases from V and 4 bases from J; junction bases left unmatched: 3. Germline lookup yields CDR1 KGHSH and CDR2 LQKENI. The CDR3 DNA reads TGTGCCAGCTCACCAAACAGGGGGGCCACTGAAGCTTTCTTT. Amino acids: CASSPNRGATEAFF.

V and J are TRBV9 and TRBJ2-1, with TRBD2 matching 11 bases. This CDR3 region has 15 residues. Trimming cost V 2 bases and J 7 bases; bases outside gene matches: 5. Per the germline V gene, CDR1 is SGDLS and CDR2 is YYNGEE. The CDR3 bases are TGTGCCAGCAGCGTTAGCGGGGGGGCCATGAATGAGCAGTTCTTC. This gives the protein CASSVSGGAMNEQFF.

The rearrangement links TRBV3-1 (or the pseudogene TRBV3-2) to TRBJ1-2, with D possibly being TRBD1 (6 bases). Germline V gene sequence: CDR1 LGHDT, CDR2 YNNKEL (reference sequence). Trimming cost V 0 bases and J 7 bases, with 12 bases left between them. CDR3 size: 14 residues. The CDR3 DNA reads as TGTGCCAGCAGCCAAGATCAGGGGCCCTCTGGCTACACCTTC. Translating it yields CASSQDQGPSGYTF.

The V and J genes are TRBV3-1 (or the pseudogene TRBV3-2) and TRBJ1-1, with 7 nucleotides matching TRBD1. Germline V gives CDR1 LGHDT, CDR2 YNNKEL (reference sequence). Unmatched junction bases numbered 8, after V lost 5 bases and J lost 5 bases. CDR3 length: 14 residues. The CDR3 bases are TGTGCCAGCAGCTTACGACAGGGAGGAACTGAAGCTTTCTTT. Its translation: CASSLRQGGTEAFF.

The genes are TRBV5-5 and TRBJ1-2; no clear D gene. V lost 5 bases to trimming and J lost 2 bases, with 16 bases between them. Germline V gene data show CDR1 as SGHKS and CDR2 as YYEKEE (reference sequence). CDR3 length: 15 residues. The CDR3 nucleotides are TGTGCCAGCAGACTACCGGGAAAAGTGAACTATGGCTACACCTTC. Its protein product is CASRLPGKVNYGYTF.

The chain combines TRBV6-6 with TRBJ1-6; D uncertain. The CDR3 runs 14 residues. Germline V gives CDR1 MNHNY, CDR2 SVGAGI (reference sequence). Trimming left V 6 bases short and J 10 bases short, with 16 bases between. The CDR3 here is CASRDSGRGSPLHF. CDR3 sequence (DNA): TGTGCCAGCAGAGACTCCGGGAGAGGATCACCCCTCCACTTT.

The V gene is TRBV19, the J gene TRBJ2-1; possibly TRBD2 for D (7 bases). CDR1 LNHDA and CDR2 SQIVND come from the germline V gene (reference sequence). This CDR3 has 15 amino acids. With 7 bases removed from V and 1 base from J, the gap between germline ends came to 14 bases. The CDR3 DNA reads TGTGCCAGTACCCGGGGGAGGGGGTCCTACAATGAGCAGTTCTTC. It translates to CASTRGRGSYNEQFF.

The chain is built from TRBV19 and TRBJ2-1, with TRBD2 matching 14 bases. This CDR3 comprises 16 residues. The J segment lost 7 bases and the V segment lost 4 bases, leaving 6 bases of the junction unmatched. Germline assignment: CDR1 LNHDA and CDR2 SQIVND (reference sequence). The DNA for the CDR3 is TGTGCCAGTAGTACACCGGGACTAGCGGGGGAGAATGAGCAGTTCTTC. This encodes CASSTPGLAGENEQFF.

This chain joins TRBV9 and TRBJ1-3, with 10 bases lining up with TRBD1. This CDR3 spans 16 amino acids. The germline gives CDR1 SGDLS, CDR2 YYNGEE. V trimming: 3 bases; J trimming: 4 bases; junction bases outside the gene matches: 7. The CDR3 here is CASSGRQGAAGNTIYF. The DNA of the CDR3 is TGTGCCAGCAGCGGCAGACAGGGGGCGGCGGGAAACACCATATATTTT.

The chain is built from TRBV19 and TRBJ2-3; TRBD2 matches 8 bases. The CDR3 runs 16 residues. The germline V gene has CDR1 LNHDA and CDR2 SQIVND (reference sequence). The J segment lost 1 base and the V segment lost 11 bases, leaving 14 bases of the junction unmatched. CDR3 DNA sequence: TGTGCCTCTTACAGGACCGGGGGGGCCCGCACAGATACGCAGTATTTT. This gives the protein CASYRTGGARTDTQYF.

The J gene is TRBJ1-1, the V gene TRBV7-9; the D gene is possibly TRBD1 (6 bases). The germline V gene has CDR1 SEHNR and CDR2 FQNEAQ (reference sequence). The CDR3 is 16 residues long. V gave up 5 bases and J gave up 4 bases, with 20 bases separating them. CDR3 in amino acids: CASSPTGGGFGTEAFF. CDR3 nucleotides: TGTGCCAGCAGCCCAACGGGGGGCGGATTTGGCACTGAAGCTTTCTTT.

This clone was counted between two and nine times. V usage is TRBV7-9 and J usage is TRBJ1-1, with D uncertain. V lost 8 bases and J lost 2, with 9 bases in between. The CDR3 is 12 residues long. In germline, CDR1 is SEHNR, CDR2 FQNEAQ (reference sequence). CDR3: CASRRSNTEAFF. In DNA, the CDR3 is TGTGCCAGCCGCAGGTCCAACACTGAAGCTTTCTTT. Full variable domain (rest looked up from reference TRBV7-9 and TRBJ1-1): DTGVSQNPRHKITKRGQNVTFRCDPISEHNRLYWYRQTLGQGPEFLTYFQNEAQLEKSRLLSDRFSAERPKGSFSTLEIQRTEQGDSAMYLCASRRSNTEAFFGQGTRLTVV.

The V gene is TRBV19, the J gene TRBJ2-6, with TRBD1 matching 8 bases. Trimming removed 6 bases from V and 1 base from J; junction bases left unmatched: 11. Germline CDR1 LNHDA, CDR2 SQIVND (reference sequence). The length of the CDR3 is 18 residues. CDR3 sequence: CASRGSDRAVSGANVLTF. The DNA for the CDR3 is TGTGCCAGTAGAGGGTCGGACAGGGCCGTGTCTGGGGCCAACGTCCTGACTTTC.